A single sample gave rise to the 16 T cell receptor beta chains below, sequenced in a study of regulatory T cells in long-lasting Graves disease. Time point reported: newly diagnosed GD, antithyroid drugs for less than 3 months. The TCR library was made from RNA extracted from PBMCs. Relying on iRepertoire HTBI primers and Arm-PCR of CDR3 regions, the team built TCR beta libraries. Each CDR3 protein gets one entry after TCRdb re-called the multiplex PCR reads with MiXCR. The sample shows more than 400,000 distinct CDR3 sequences, roughly 17% of them seen only once. Another study also made use of these data, one on T cells in Graves' hyperthyroidism and ophthalmopathy.

The specimen was peripheral blood mononuclear cells (PBMCs), collected at new diagnosis, from a patient treated with antithyroid drugs. These receptors were collected from a man aged 40-49 years with Graves disease.

This clonotype has just a few counts. This chain uses TRBV7-2 with TRBJ2-4; unclear D gene. In germline, CDR1 is SGHTA, CDR2 FQGNSA. The CDR3 totals 12 residues. Deletions cut 2 bases from V and 7 bases from J, with 6 bases between. The CDR3 region is CASSLISNIQYF. As DNA, the CDR3 is TGTGCCAGCAGCTTAATTTCGAACATTCAGTACTTC.

This clonotype was seen many times. The CDR3 sequence is CASSLAGGAREQYF. CDR3 DNA: TGTGCCAGCAGCTTAGCGGGCGGGGCGCGGGAGCAGTACTTC. The chain recombines TRBV7-2 with TRBJ2-7; the D gene is possibly TRBD2 (6 bases). CDR1 is SGHTA, CDR2 FQGNSA, per germline. Trimming took 0 bases from V and 7 from J, leaving 13 bases between them. The CDR3 runs to 14 residues.

In its sample, this clonotype was seen a few times. V gene TRBV9 combines with J gene TRBJ2-1; 12 bases match TRBD2. The CDR3 loop spans 17 amino acids. With 3 bases clipped from V and 6 bases from J, the junction kept 10 bases outside the gene matches. Germline values: CDR1 SGDLS, CDR2 YYNGEE. This CDR3 reads CASSEGELAGGFNEQFF. The CDR3 DNA is TGTGCCAGCAGCGAAGGCGAACTAGCGGGAGGATTCAATGAGCAGTTCTTC.

This clonotype was detected many times. The genes are TRBV28 and TRBJ2-3; the D is unclear. The germline V gene has CDR1 MDHEN and CDR2 SYDVKM. Trimming shortened V by 6 bases and J by 3 bases, and 4 bases separated the two germline ends. This CDR3 contains 11 residues. In DNA form, the CDR3 reads TGTGCCAGCAGAGGGACAGATACGCAGTATTTT. It yields the protein CASRGTDTQYF. The full variable domain, completed using reference TRBV28 and TRBJ2-3, is DVKVTQSSRYLVKRTGEKVFLECVQDMDHENMFWYRQDPGLGLRLIYFSYDVKMKEKGDIPEGYSVSREKKERFSLILESASTNQTSMYLCASRGTDTQYFGPGTRLTVL.

This sequence joins TRBV19 and TRBJ1-1; no clear D gene. Germline V gene data show CDR1 as LNHDA and CDR2 as SQIVND (reference sequence). Trimming left V 3 bases short and J 4 bases short, with 12 bases between. The CDR3 contains 14 residues. CDR3 residues: CASSMQTGFTEAFF. The CDR3, as DNA: TGTGCCAGTAGTATGCAGACGGGCTTCACTGAAGCTTTCTTT.

V gene TRBV19 combines with J gene TRBJ2-2; unclear D gene. V was pared by 7 bases and J by 1 base, with 19 bases between. Germline values: CDR1 LNHDA, CDR2 SQIVND (reference sequence). The CDR3 is made up of 17 amino acids. CDR3 residues: CASKTPIHWQNTGELFF. CDR3 in DNA: TGTGCCAGTAAAACGCCCATCCACTGGCAGAACACCGGGGAGCTGTTTTTT.

This clonotype was observed many times. The V gene is TRBV6-1, the J gene TRBJ1-2, with D unresolved. The V end was cut by 11 bases, the J end by 1 base, with 8 bases between. This CDR3 contains 11 residues. CDR1 is MNHNS, CDR2 SASEGT, per germline. CDR3 amino acids: CAAGRNYGYTF. The CDR3 DNA reads TGTGCCGCCGGTCGTAACTATGGCTACACCTTC.

A remark on this clonotype: The CDR3 does not close with the conserved phenylalanine or tryptophan, likely indicating a read error. The chain links TRBV27 to TRBJ2-7; TRBD1 agrees at 7 bases. This CDR3 has 15 residues. The germline gives CDR1 MNHEY, CDR2 SMNVEV (reference sequence). Trimming at V came to 2 bases and at J to 2 bases, leaving 6 bases not matched to a gene. CDR3 DNA: TGTGCCAGCAGTTTAATAGGGACAGATACCTACGAGCAGTACCTC. Translated, it gives CASSLIGTDTYEQYL.

This clonotype was detected many times. V and J are TRBV7-2 and TRBJ2-3; D might be TRBD2 (5 bases). Germline CDR1 and CDR2: SGHTA and FQGNSA. Trimming left V 5 bases short and J 2 bases short, with 14 bases between. There are 15 residues in the CDR3. In nucleotides, the CDR3 is TGTGCCAGCAGCCCCTGGACTGCATACACAGATACGCAGTATTTT. It is translated as CASSPWTAYTDTQYF.

This clonotype occurred many times. The chain joins TRBV12-3 or TRBV12-4 to TRBJ1-1; D remains ambiguous. The V and J ends lost 4 bases and 7 bases respectively, with 10 bases between them. The CDR3 consists of 12 residues. The CDR3 DNA is TGTGCCAGCAGTTACCTTTCAGGTGAAGCTTTCTTT. It yields the protein CASSYLSGEAFF.

This clonotype was recorded many times. This sequence joins TRBV28 and TRBJ2-1; TRBD1 matches at 9 bases. V lost 6 bases and J lost 3; bases outside the gene matches: 18. Germline loops: CDR1 MDHEN, CDR2 SYDVKM. The CDR3 is made up of 19 amino acids. The CDR3 spells CASSLGSGQGRTGYNEQFF. The CDR3 nucleotides read TGTGCCAGCAGCCTGGGATCCGGACAGGGGAGGACGGGCTACAATGAGCAGTTCTTC. The complete variable domain, with remaining parts taken from reference TRBV28 and TRBJ2-1, reads DVKVTQSSRYLVKRTGEKVFLECVQDMDHENMFWYRQDPGLGLRLIYFSYDVKMKEKGDIPEGYSVSREKKERFSLILESASTNQTSMYLCASSLGSGQGRTGYNEQFFGPGTRLTVL.

This clonotype was seen repeatedly, ten times or more. This chain links TRBV28 with TRBJ2-5; 10 nucleotides match TRBD1. Germline V gene sequence: CDR1 MDHEN, CDR2 SYDVKM. After removal of 1 base from V and 1 base from J, the junction contained 6 bases not matched to a gene. The CDR3 is 17 amino acids. CDR3 in DNA: TGTGCCAGCAGTTTATTAGGACAGGGGGGATTCCAAGAGACCCAGTACTTC. Protein product: CASSLLGQGGFQETQYF.

This clonotype was detected a few times. A single base separates this from a much larger clone, so it may be a read error. V usage is TRBV20-1 and J usage is TRBJ2-1; 10 bases fit TRBD2. The CDR3 spans 16 residues. CDR1 is DFQATT, CDR2 SNEGSKA, per germline (reference sequence). The V and J ends lost 1 base and 3 bases, in that order; junction bases with no gene match: 6. CDR3 nucleotides: TGCAGTGCTAGAGCTCTAGCGGGAGTGTGCTACAATGAGCAGTTCTTC. Translating gives CSARALAGVCYNEQFF.

V gene TRBV5-1 combines with J gene TRBJ2-1; the match to TRBD1 covers 7 bases. The CDR3 sequence is 14 residues long. Trimming at V came to 2 bases and at J to 4 bases, leaving 3 bases not matched to a gene. Germline CDR1 SGHRS, CDR2 YFSETQ. The CDR3 spells CASSFDRDYNEQFF. As DNA, the CDR3 is TGCGCCAGCAGCTTCGACAGGGATTACAATGAGCAGTTCTTC.

A few counts support this clonotype. The V gene is TRBV2, the J gene TRBJ1-5; possibly TRBD1 for D (6 bases). The V end lost 6 bases, the J end lost 0 bases, and 15 bases lay between the germline ends. CDR3 length equals 16 residues. Germline loops: CDR1 SNHLY, CDR2 FYNNEI. CDR3 in DNA: TGTGCCAGCAGGGGAGGGACAACTAATAGCAATCAGCCCCAGCATTTT. This sequence encodes CASRGGTTNSNQPQHF.

There are many counts of this clonotype. CDR3: CASSSGGVGKDTQYF. CDR3 nucleotide sequence: TGTGCCAGCAGTTCGGGGGGAGTCGGGAAAGATACGCAGTATTTT. The V and J genes are TRBV27 and TRBJ2-3; TRBD2 agrees at 7 bases. The CDR3 length is 15 residues. In germline, CDR1 is MNHEY, CDR2 SMNVEV (reference sequence). The ends lost 4 bases at V and 5 bases at J; junction bases unmatched: 9.